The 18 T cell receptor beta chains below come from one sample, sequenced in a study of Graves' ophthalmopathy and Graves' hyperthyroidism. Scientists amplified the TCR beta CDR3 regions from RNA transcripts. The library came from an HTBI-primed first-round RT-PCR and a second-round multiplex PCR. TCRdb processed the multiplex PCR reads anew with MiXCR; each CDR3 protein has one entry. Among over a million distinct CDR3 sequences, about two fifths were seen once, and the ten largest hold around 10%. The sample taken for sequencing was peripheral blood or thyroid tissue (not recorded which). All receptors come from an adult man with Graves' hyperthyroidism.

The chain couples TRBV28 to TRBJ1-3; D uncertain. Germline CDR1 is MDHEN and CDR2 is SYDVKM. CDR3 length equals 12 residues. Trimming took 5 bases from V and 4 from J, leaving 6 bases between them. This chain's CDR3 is CASSHGGNTIYF. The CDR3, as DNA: TGTGCCAGCAGTCACGGCGGAAACACCATATATTTT.

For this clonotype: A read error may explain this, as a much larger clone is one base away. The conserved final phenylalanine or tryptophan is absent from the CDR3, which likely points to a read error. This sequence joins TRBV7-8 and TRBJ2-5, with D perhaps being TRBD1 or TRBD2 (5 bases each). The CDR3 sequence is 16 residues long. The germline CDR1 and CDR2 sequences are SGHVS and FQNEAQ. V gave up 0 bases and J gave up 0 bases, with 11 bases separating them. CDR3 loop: CASSLAGDQYQETQYL. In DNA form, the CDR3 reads TGTGCCAGCAGCTTAGCGGGGGACCAGTACCAAGAGACCCAGTACCTC.

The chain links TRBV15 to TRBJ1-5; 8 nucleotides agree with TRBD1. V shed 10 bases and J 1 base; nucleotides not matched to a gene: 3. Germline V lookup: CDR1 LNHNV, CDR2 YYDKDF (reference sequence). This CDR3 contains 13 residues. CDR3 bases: TGTGCCAACAGGGGGGGAAGCAATCAGCCCCAGCATTTT. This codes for CANRGGSNQPQHF.

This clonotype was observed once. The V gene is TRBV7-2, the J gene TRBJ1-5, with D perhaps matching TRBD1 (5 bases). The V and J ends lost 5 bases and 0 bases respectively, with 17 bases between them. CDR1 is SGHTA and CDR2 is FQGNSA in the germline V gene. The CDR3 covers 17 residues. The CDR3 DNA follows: TGTGCCAGCAGCCACCCAGGGAGGGGTAGTAGCAATCAGCCCCAGCATTTT. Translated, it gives CASSHPGRGSSNQPQHF.

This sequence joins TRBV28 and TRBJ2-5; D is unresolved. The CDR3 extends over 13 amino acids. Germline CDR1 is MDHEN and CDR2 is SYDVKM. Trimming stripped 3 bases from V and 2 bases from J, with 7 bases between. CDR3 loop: CASSFRLQETQYF. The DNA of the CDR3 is TGTGCCAGCAGTTTCCGACTTCAAGAGACCCAGTACTTC.

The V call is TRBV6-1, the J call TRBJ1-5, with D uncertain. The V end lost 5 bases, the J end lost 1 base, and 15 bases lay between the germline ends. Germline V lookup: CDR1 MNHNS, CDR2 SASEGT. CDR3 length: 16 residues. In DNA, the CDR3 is TGTGCCAGCAGTTCCCCCTCCCGGGTAAGCAATCAGCCCCAGCATTTT. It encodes CASSSPSRVSNQPQHF.

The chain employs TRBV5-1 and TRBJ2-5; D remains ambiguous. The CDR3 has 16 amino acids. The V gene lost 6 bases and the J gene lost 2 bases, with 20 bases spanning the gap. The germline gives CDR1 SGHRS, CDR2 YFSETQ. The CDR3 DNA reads TGCGCCAGCACGCGGACCGGGTCCCGGTCGCAAGAGACCCAGTACTTC. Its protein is CASTRTGSRSQETQYF.

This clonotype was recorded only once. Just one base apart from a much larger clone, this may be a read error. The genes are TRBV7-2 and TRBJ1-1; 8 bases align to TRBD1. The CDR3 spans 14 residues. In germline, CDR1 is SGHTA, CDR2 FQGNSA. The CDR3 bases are TGTGCCAGCGGCTTAGTGGGGACAGGCACTGAAGCTTTCTTT. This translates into CASGLVGTGTEAFF.

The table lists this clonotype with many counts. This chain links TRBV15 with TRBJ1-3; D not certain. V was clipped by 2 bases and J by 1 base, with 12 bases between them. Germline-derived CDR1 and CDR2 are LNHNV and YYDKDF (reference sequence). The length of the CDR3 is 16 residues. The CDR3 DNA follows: TGTGCCACCAGCAGATCACCAACCGGTTCTGGAAACACCATATATTTT. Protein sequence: CATSRSPTGSGNTIYF.

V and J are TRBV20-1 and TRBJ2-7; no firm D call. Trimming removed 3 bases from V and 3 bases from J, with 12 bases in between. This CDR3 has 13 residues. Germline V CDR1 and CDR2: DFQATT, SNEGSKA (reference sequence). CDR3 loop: CSARPVLGYEQYF. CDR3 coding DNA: TGCAGTGCTAGGCCTGTCCTTGGCTACGAGCAGTACTTC.

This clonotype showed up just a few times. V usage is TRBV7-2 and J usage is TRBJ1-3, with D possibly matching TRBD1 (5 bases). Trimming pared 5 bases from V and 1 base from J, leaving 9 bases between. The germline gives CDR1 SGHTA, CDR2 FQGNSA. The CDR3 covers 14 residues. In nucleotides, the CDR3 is TGTGCCAGCAGCCAGGGCGCGTCTGGAAACACCATATATTTT. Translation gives CASSQGASGNTIYF. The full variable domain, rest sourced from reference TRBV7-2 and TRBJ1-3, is GAGVSQSPSNKVTEKGKDVELRCDPISGHTALYWYRQSLGQGLEFLIYFQGNSAPDKSGLPSDRFSAERTGGSVSTLTIQRTQQEDSAVYLCASSQGASGNTIYFGEGSWLTVV.

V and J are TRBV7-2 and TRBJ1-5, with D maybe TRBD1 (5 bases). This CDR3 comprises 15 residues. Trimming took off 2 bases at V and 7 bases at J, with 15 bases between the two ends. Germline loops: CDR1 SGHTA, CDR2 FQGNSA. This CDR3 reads CASSLIRVVRQPQHF. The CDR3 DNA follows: TGTGCCAGCAGCTTAATCAGGGTCGTTAGACAGCCCCAGCATTTT.

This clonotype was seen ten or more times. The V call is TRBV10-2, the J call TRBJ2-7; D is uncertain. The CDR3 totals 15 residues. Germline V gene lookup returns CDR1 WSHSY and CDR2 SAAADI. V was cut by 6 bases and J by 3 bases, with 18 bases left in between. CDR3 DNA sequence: TGCGCCAGCAGCAAGGAAGGCTCAAACGGCTACGAGCAGTACTTC. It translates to CASSKEGSNGYEQYF.

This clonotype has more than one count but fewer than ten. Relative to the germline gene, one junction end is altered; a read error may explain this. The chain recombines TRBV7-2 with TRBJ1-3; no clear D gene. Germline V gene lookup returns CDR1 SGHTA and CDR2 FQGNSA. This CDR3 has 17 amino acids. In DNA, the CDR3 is TGCGCCAGCAGCCAAGATCTGACCAGGAGCTCTGGAAACACCATATATTTT. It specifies CASSQDLTRSSGNTIYF. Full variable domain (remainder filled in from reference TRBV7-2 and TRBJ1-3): GAGVSQSPSNKVTEKGKDVELRCDPISGHTALYWYRQSLGQGLEFLIYFQGNSAPDKSGLPSDRFSAERTGGSVSTLTIQRTQQEDSAVYLCASSQDLTRSSGNTIYFGEGSWLTVV.

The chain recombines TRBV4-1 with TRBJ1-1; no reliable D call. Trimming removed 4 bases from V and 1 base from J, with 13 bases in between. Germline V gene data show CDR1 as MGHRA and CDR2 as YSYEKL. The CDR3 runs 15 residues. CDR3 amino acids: CASSPPLQTNTEAFF. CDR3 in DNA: TGCGCCAGCAGCCCACCTTTACAGACGAACACTGAAGCTTTCTTT.

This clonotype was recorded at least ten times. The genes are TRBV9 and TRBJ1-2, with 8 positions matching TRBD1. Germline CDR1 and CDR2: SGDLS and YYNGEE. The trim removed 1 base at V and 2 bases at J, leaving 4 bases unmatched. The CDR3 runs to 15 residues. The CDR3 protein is CASSVSGGTNYGYTF. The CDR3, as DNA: TGTGCCAGCAGCGTATCAGGGGGCACCAACTATGGCTACACCTTC. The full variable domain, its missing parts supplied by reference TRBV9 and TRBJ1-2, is DSGVTQTPKHLITATGQRVTLRCSPRSGDLSVYWYQQSLDQGLQFLIQYYNGEERAKGNILERFSAQQFPDLHSELNLSSLELGDSALYFCASSVSGGTNYGYTFGSGTRLTVV.

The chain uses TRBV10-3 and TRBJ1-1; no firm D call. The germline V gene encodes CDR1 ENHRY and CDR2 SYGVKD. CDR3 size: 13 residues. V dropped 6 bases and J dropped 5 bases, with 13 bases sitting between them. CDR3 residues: CAISPGERTEAFF. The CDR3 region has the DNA TGTGCCATCAGCCCTGGGGAGAGGACTGAAGCTTTCTTT.

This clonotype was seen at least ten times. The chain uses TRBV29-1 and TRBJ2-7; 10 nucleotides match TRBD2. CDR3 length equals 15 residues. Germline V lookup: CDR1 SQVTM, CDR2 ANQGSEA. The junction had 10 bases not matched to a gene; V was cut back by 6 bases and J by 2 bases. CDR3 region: CSVESLAGGAYEQYF. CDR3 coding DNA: TGCAGCGTCGAATCCTTAGCGGGGGGCGCCTACGAGCAGTACTTC.